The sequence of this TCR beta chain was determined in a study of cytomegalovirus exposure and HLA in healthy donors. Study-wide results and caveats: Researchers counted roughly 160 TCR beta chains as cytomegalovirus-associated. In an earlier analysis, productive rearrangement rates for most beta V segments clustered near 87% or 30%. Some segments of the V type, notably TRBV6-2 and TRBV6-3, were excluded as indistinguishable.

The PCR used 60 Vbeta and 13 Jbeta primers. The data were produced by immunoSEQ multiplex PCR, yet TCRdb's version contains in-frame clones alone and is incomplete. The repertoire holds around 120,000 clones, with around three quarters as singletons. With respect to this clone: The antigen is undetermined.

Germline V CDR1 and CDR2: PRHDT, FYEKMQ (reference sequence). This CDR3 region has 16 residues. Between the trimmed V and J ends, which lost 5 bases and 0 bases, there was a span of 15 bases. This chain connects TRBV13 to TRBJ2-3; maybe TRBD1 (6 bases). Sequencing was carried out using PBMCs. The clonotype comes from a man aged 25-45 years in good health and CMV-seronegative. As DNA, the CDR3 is TGTGCCAGCAGCCCCCTTACCAGGGGAAGCACAGATACGCAGTATTTT. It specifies CASSPLTRGSTDTQYF.